This T cell receptor beta chain was identified during a study of post-analysis software for immune sequencing data. Looking at the study overall: In terms of disease course, relapsing-remitting, secondary progressive and progressive-relapsing multiple sclerosis were included. Study-level results: Normalized Chao1 diversity in multiple sclerosis patients fell significantly below that of controls. Controls had lower frequencies than patients of roughly five TRBV segments, which included TRBV5-6, TRBV5-1 and TRBV20-1.

This CDR3 has 15 residues. Germline V gene sequence: CDR1 MGHRA, CDR2 YSYEKL. The V gene lost 1 base and the J gene lost 2 bases, with 11 bases spanning the gap. cDNA libraries for TCR beta contained unique molecular identifiers. TCRdb called the PCR reads again in MiXCR, with one record for every CDR3 protein. The sample includes 700,000 to 800,000 distinct CDR3 sequences, roughly 29% seen only once; the top ten take roughly 0.57%. This clonotype appeared many times. Its target is unknown. This TCR came from a girl aged 5 to 17 with multiple sclerosis. This chain links TRBV4-1 with TRBJ2-5; no clear D. The sequenced sample was blood. CDR3 sequence reads: CASSQGALRQETQYF. The CDR3 bases are TGCGCCAGCAGCCAAGGGGCTCTCCGGCAAGAGACCCAGTACTTC.